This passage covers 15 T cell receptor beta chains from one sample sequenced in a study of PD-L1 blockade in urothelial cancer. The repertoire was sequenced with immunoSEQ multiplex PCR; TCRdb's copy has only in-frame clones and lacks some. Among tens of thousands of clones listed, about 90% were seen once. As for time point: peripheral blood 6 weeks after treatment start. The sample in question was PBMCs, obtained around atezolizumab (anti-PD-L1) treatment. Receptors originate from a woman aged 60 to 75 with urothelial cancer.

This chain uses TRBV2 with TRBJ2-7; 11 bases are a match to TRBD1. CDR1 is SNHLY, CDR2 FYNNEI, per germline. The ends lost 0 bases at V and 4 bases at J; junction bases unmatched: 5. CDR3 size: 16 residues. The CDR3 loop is CASSEALRDRGYEQYF. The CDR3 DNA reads TGTGCCAGCAGTGAAGCGCTTCGGGACAGGGGGTACGAGCAGTACTTC.

CDR3 nucleotide sequence: TGTGCCAGCAGCGTAGACCAGGGGGCCAAAAACATTCAGTACTTC. This gives the protein CASSVDQGAKNIQYF. J is TRBJ2-4 and V is TRBV9; D might be TRBD1 (6 bases). CDR1 and CDR2 from the germline V gene are SGDLS and YYNGEE. The CDR3 spans 15 residues. V was trimmed by 0 bases and J by 1 base, leaving 8 bases between them.

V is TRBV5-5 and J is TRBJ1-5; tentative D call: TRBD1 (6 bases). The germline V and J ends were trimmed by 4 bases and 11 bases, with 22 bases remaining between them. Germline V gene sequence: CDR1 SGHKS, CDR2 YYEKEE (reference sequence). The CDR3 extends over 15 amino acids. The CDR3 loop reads CASSPQGPGEWSQHF. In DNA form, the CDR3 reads TGTGCCAGCAGCCCACAGGGACCGGGCGAGTGGTCCCAGCATTTT.

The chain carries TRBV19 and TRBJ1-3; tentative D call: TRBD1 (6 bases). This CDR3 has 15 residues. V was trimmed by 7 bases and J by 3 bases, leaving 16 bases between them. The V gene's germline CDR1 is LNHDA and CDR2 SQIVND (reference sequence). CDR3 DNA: TGTGCCAGTACCATCGGACAGAACATTGGAAACACCATATATTTT. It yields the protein CASTIGQNIGNTIYF.

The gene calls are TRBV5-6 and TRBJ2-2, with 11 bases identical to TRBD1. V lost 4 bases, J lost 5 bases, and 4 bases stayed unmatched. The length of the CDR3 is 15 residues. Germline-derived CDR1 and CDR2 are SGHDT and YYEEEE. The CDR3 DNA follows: TGTGCCAGCAGCGGGGGGACAGGGGGAACCGGGGAGCTGTTTTTT. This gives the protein CASSGGTGGTGELFF.

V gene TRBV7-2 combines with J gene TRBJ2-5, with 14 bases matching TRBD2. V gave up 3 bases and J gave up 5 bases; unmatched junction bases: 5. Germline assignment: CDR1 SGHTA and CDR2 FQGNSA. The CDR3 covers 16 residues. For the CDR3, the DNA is TGTGCCAGCAGCTTCCGACTAGCGGGGGGGTTGGAGACCCAGTACTTC. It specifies CASSFRLAGGLETQYF.

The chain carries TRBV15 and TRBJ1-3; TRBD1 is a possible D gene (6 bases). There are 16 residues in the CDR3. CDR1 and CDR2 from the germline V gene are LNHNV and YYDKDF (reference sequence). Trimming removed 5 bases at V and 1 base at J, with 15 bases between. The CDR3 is CATSEGHPGSGNTIYF. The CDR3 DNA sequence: TGTGCCACCAGCGAGGGACACCCGGGTTCTGGAAACACCATATATTTT.

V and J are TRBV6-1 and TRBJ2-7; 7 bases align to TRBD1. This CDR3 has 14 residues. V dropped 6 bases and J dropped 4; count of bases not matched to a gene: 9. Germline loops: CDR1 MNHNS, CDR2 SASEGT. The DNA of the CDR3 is TGTGCCAGCAGCGGAAGGGACAGCTTATACGAGCAGTACTTC. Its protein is CASSGRDSLYEQYF.

In DNA form, the CDR3 reads TGTGCCAGTAGTCCCGGGACAGTCCAAGAGACCCAGTACTTC. It is translated as CASSPGTVQETQYF. The chain couples TRBV19 to TRBJ2-5; TRBD1 aligns across 7 bases. This CDR3 comprises 14 residues. V lost 5 bases to trimming and J lost 1 base; unmatched junction nucleotides: 4. CDR1 and CDR2 from the germline V gene are LNHDA and SQIVND (reference sequence).

CDR3 protein: CASYPGRGAGNTIYF. The CDR3 bases are TGTGCCAGCTACCCAGGGAGGGGGGCTGGAAACACCATATATTTT. The V gene is TRBV10-3, the J gene TRBJ1-3, with D maybe TRBD1 (6 bases). The CDR3 runs to 15 residues. In germline, CDR1 is ENHRY, CDR2 SYGVKD. V lost 10 bases and J lost 2, with 18 bases in between.

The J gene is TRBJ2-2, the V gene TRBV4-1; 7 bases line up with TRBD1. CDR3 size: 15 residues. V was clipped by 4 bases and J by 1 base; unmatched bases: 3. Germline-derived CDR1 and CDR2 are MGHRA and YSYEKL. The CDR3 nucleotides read TGCGCCAGCAGCCTTGGGACAGTGAACACCGGGGAGCTGTTTTTT. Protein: CASSLGTVNTGELFF.

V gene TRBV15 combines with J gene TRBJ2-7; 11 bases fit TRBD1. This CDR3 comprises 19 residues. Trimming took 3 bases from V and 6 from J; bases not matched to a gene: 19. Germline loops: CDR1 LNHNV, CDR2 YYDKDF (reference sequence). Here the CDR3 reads CATSSSELWGTGGSGEQYF. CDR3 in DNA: TGTGCCACCAGCAGTTCGGAACTATGGGGGACAGGGGGTTCGGGCGAGCAGTACTTC.

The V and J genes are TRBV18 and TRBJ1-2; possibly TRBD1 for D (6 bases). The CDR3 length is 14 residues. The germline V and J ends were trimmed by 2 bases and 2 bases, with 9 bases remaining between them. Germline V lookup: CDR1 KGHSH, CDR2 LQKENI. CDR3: CASSPIGQNYGYTF. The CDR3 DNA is TGTGCCAGCTCACCAATTGGACAGAACTATGGCTACACCTTC.

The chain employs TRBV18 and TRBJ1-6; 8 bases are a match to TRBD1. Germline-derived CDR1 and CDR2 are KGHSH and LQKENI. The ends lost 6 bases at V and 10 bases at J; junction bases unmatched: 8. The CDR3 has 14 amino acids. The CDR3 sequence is CASSTTGENSPLHF. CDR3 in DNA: TGTGCCAGCTCTACGACAGGGGAGAACTCACCCCTCCACTTT.

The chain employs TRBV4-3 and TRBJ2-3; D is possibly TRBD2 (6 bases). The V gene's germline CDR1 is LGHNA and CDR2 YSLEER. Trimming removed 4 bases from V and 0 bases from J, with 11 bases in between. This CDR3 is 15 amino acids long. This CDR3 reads CASSRGDSSTDTQYF. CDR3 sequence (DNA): TGCGCCAGCAGCCGGGGGGATTCTAGCACAGATACGCAGTATTTT.